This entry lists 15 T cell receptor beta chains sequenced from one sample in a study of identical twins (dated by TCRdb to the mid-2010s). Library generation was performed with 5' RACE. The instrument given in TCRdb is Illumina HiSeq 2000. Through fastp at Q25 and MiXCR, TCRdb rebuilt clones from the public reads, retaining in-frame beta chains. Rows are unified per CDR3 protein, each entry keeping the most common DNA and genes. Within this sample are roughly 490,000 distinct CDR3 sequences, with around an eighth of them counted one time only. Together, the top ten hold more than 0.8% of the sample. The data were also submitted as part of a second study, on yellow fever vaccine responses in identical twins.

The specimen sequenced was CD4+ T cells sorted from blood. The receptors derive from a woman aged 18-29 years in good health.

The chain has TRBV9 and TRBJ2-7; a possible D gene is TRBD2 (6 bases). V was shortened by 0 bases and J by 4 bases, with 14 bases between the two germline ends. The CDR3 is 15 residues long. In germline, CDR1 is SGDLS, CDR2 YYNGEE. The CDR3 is CASSVGSDRGYEQYF. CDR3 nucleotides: TGTGCCAGCAGCGTAGGGAGCGACCGGGGGTACGAGCAGTACTTC.

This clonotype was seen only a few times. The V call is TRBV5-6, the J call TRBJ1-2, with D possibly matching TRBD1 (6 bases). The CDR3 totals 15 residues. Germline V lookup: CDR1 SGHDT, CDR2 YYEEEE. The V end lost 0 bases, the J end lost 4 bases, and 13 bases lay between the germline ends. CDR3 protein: CASSLGPGEGYGYTF. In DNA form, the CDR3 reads TGTGCCAGCAGCTTGGGTCCAGGGGAGGGCTATGGCTACACCTTC.

The CDR3 sequence is CASSLARGDIQYF. The CDR3 region has the DNA TGTGCCAGCAGCTTAGCCAGGGGAGACATTCAGTACTTC. The chain couples TRBV7-3 to TRBJ2-4; D is perhaps TRBD1 (6 bases). Germline loops: CDR1 SGHTA, CDR2 FQGTGA. The CDR3 runs to 13 residues. V shed 2 bases and J shed 8 bases, with 10 bases lying between them.

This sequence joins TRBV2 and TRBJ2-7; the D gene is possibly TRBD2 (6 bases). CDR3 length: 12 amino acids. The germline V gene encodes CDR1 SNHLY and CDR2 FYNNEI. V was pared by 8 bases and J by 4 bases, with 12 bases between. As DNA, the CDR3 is TGTGCCAGCTCGACTAGTTGGTACGAGCAGTACTTC. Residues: CASSTSWYEQYF.

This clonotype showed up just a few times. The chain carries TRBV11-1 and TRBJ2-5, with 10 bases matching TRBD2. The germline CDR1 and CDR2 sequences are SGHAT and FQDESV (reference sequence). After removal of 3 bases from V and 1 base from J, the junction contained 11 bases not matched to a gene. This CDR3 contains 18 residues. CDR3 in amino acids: CASSLGLLAGHSQETQYF. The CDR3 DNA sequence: TGTGCCAGCAGCTTGGGCCTACTAGCGGGGCATAGCCAAGAGACCCAGTACTTC. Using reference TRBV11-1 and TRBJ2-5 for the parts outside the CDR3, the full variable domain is EAEVAQSPRYKITEKSQAVAFWCDPISGHATLYWYRQILGQGPELLVQFQDESVVDDSQLPKDRFSAERLKGVDSTLKIQPAELGDSAMYLCASSLGLLAGHSQETQYFGPGTRLLVL.

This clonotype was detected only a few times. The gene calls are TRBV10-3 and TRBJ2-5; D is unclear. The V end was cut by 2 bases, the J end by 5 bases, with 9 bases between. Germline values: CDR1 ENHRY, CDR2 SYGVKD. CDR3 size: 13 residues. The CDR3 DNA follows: TGTGCCATCAGTGAGCCGGAGCCGGAGACCCAGTACTTC. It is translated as CAISEPEPETQYF.

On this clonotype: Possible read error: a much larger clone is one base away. CDR3 nucleotide sequence: TGCAGCGAAACTAGCGGTTACAATGAGCAGTTCTTC. As protein: CSETSGYNEQFF. This chain joins TRBV29-1 and TRBJ2-1; 8 bases are a match to TRBD2. Looked up from germline, CDR1 is SQVTM and CDR2 is ANQGSEA. The CDR3 spans 12 residues. V lost 7 bases, J lost 4 bases, and 3 bases stayed unmatched.

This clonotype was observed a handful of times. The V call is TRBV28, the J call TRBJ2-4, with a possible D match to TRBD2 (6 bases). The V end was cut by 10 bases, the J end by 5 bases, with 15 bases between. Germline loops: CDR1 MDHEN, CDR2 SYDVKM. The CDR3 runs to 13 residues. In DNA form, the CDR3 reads TGTGCCACGAAAGGGCGGGGCCAAAACATTCAGTACTTC. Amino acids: CATKGRGQNIQYF.

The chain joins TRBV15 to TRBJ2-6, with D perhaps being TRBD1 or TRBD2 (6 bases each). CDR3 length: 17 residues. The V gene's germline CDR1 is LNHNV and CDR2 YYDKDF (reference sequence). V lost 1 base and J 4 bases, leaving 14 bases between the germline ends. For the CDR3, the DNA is TGTGCCACCAGCAGAGGAGTAGGGGGGCTAGGGGCCAACGTCCTGACTTTC. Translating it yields CATSRGVGGLGANVLTF.

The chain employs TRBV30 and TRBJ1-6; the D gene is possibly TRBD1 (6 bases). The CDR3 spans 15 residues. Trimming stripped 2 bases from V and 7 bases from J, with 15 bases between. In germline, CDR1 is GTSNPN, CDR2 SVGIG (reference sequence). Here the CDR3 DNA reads TGTGCCTGGAGTCTAACAGGGATTTTAAATTCACCCCTCCACTTT. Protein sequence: CAWSLTGILNSPLHF.

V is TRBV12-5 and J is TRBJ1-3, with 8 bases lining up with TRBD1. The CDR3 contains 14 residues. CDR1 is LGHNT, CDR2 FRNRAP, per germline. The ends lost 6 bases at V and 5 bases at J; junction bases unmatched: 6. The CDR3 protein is CASGSGGVRNTIYF. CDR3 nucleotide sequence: TGTGCTAGTGGCTCAGGGGGCGTTAGAAACACCATATATTTT.

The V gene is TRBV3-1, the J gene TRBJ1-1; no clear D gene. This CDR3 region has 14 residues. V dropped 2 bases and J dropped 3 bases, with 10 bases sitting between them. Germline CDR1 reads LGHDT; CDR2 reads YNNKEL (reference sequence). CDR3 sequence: CASSQPGMDTEAFF. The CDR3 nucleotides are TGTGCCAGCAGCCAACCGGGTATGGACACTGAAGCTTTCTTT. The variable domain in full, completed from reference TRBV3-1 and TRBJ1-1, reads DTAVSQTPKYLVTQMGNDKSIKCEQNLGHDTMYWYKQDSKKFLKIMFSYNNKELIINETVPNRFSPKSPDKAHLNLHINSLELGDSAVYFCASSQPGMDTEAFFGQGTRLTVV.

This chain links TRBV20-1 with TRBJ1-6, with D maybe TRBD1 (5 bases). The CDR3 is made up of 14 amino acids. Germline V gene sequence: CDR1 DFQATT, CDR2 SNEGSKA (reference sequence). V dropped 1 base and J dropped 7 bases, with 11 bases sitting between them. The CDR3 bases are TGCAGTGCTAGAGTGGGGACCGAAAATTCACCCCTCCACTTT. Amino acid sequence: CSARVGTENSPLHF.

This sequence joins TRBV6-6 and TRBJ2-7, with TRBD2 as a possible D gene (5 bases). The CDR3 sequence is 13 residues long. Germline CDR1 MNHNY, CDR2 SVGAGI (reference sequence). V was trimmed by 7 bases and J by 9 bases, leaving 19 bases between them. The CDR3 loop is CASKAGPVAGQYF. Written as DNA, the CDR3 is TGTGCCAGCAAGGCGGGCCCAGTTGCCGGGCAGTACTTC.

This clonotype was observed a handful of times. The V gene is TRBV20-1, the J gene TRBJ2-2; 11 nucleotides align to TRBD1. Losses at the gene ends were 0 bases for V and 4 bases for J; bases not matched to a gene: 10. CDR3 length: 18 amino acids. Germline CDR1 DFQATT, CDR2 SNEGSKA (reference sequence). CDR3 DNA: TGCAGTGCTAGAGATCATAGAACCGGGACAGGGGGCACCGGGGAGCTGTTTTTT. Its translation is CSARDHRTGTGGTGELFF.